This passage covers 29 T cell receptor beta chains from one sample sequenced in a study of cytomegalovirus exposure and HLA in healthy donors. Use of 60 Vbeta and 13 Jbeta primers characterized the PCR. Clones were read by immunoSEQ multiplex PCR, and TCRdb kept only the in-frame ones, dropping some. The top ten hold roughly 14% of the sample, which has around 150,000 clones, 73% seen once. The sequenced sample was PBMCs. The receptors originated from a human donor in good health.

The chain is built from TRBV5-6 and TRBJ2-7; no firm D call. The CDR3 length is 14 residues. Trimming took 0 bases from V and 5 from J, leaving 12 bases between them. Germline-derived CDR1 and CDR2 are SGHDT and YYEEEE. CDR3 residues: CASSLAPRQDEQYF. DNA of the CDR3: TGTGCCAGCAGCTTGGCCCCCAGGCAGGACGAGCAGTACTTC.

This clone was found a few times. The V and J genes are TRBV4-1 and TRBJ1-3; no clear D. V was pared by 1 base and J by 8 bases, with 21 bases between. The CDR3 runs to 17 residues. Germline assignment: CDR1 MGHRA and CDR2 YSYEKL. CDR3 DNA: TGCGCCAGCAGCCAAGTCTTCGCAGCAAGTGACTTCTACACCATATATTTT. This sequence encodes CASSQVFAASDFYTIYF.

This clone occurred a few times. This chain links TRBV19 with TRBJ1-5; TRBD1 agrees at 7 bases. V trimming: 5 bases; J trimming: 7 bases; junction bases outside the gene matches: 5. The germline CDR1 and CDR2 sequences are LNHDA and SQIVND (reference sequence). This CDR3 region has 13 residues. CDR3 DNA: TGTGCCAGTAGTCCGGCAGGGGGACAGCCCCAGCATTTT. Translated, it gives CASSPAGGQPQHF.

The genes are TRBV6-1 and TRBJ1-1; D not certain. In germline, CDR1 is MNHNS, CDR2 SASEGT. The CDR3 has 12 amino acids. Trimming took off 5 bases at V and 7 bases at J, with 11 bases between the two ends. The CDR3 DNA is TGTGCCAGCAGTTGGCGGGGTGGTGAAGCTTTCTTT. Protein product: CASSWRGGEAFF.

V is TRBV19 and J is TRBJ2-5; weak D call: TRBD1 (5 bases). The CDR3 consists of 14 residues. Trimming shortened V by 4 bases and J by 1 base, and 10 bases separated the two germline ends. Germline V gene lookup returns CDR1 LNHDA and CDR2 SQIVND (reference sequence). For the CDR3, the DNA is TGTGCCAGTAGTACCCTTGGGGCCCAAGAGACCCAGTACTTC. It translates to CASSTLGAQETQYF.

The chain has TRBV5-4 and TRBJ2-7; 8 nucleotides agree with TRBD2. After removal of 0 bases from V and 7 bases from J, the junction contained 3 bases not matched to a gene. The CDR3 runs to 13 residues. CDR1 and CDR2 (germline): SGHNT, YYREEE (reference sequence). This CDR3 is CASSLGTSKEQYF. CDR3 DNA sequence: TGTGCCAGCAGCTTGGGGACTAGCAAGGAGCAGTACTTC.

The CDR3 region is CSARWGREQYF. The CDR3 DNA reads TGCAGTGCTAGATGGGGGCGCGAGCAGTACTTC. The V call is TRBV20-1, the J call TRBJ2-7, with D possibly matching TRBD1 (6 bases). The CDR3 extends over 11 amino acids. V was cut by 2 bases and J by 6 bases, with 8 bases left in between. The germline gives CDR1 DFQATT, CDR2 SNEGSKA (reference sequence).

The CDR3: CASSSYRTGATGELFF. For the CDR3, the DNA is TGTGCCAGCAGCTCGTACAGGACAGGGGCCACCGGGGAGCTGTTTTTT. The genes are TRBV5-4 and TRBJ2-2; 9 nucleotides agree with TRBD1. Trimming removed 3 bases from V and 4 bases from J; junction bases left unmatched: 7. This CDR3 comprises 16 residues. CDR1 and CDR2 (germline): SGHNT, YYREEE (reference sequence).

The rearrangement links TRBV29-1 to TRBJ1-1, with 8 bases lining up with TRBD1. The germline V gene has CDR1 SQVTM and CDR2 ANQGSEA. V shed 8 bases and J 2 bases; nucleotides not matched to a gene: 7. The CDR3 length is 13 residues. The CDR3 bases are TGCAGCACCGAACAGGGGGGAAACACTGAAGCTTTCTTT. Translated: CSTEQGGNTEAFF.

J is TRBJ2-7 and V is TRBV5-1, with D perhaps matching TRBD1 (6 bases). Per the germline V gene, CDR1 is SGHRS and CDR2 is YFSETQ. Trimming pared 2 bases from V and 7 bases from J, leaving 13 bases between. The CDR3 extends over 13 amino acids. This CDR3 reads CASSFTGNREQYF. Here the CDR3 DNA reads TGCGCCAGCAGCTTCACAGGGAATAGGGAGCAGTACTTC.

The V gene is TRBV7-2, the J gene TRBJ1-5; D uncertain. Germline V gene sequence: CDR1 SGHTA, CDR2 FQGNSA. Trimming removed 1 base from V and 3 bases from J, with 4 bases in between. CDR3 size: 13 residues. The CDR3 spells CASSLVSNQPQHF. CDR3 sequence (DNA): TGTGCCAGCAGCTTAGTCTCCAATCAGCCCCAGCATTTT. The whole variable domain, filled in from reference TRBV7-2 and TRBJ1-5, reads GAGVSQSPSNKVTEKGKDVELRCDPISGHTALYWYRQSLGQGLEFLIYFQGNSAPDKSGLPSDRFSAERTGGSVSTLTIQRTQQEDSAVYLCASSLVSNQPQHFGDGTRLSIL.

This chain uses TRBV30 with TRBJ2-1, with a weak D call TRBD1 (7 bases). Germline loops: CDR1 GTSNPN, CDR2 SVGIG (reference sequence). The CDR3 length is 14 residues. Trimming took off 0 bases at V and 8 bases at J, with 14 bases between the two ends. This CDR3 is CAWSVHRGGDEQFF. For the CDR3, the DNA is TGTGCCTGGAGTGTACACAGGGGAGGTGATGAGCAGTTCTTC. The full variable domain, rest sourced from reference TRBV30 and TRBJ2-1, is SQTIHQWPATLVQPVGSPLSLECTVEGTSNPNLYWYRQAAGRGLQLLFYSVGIGQISSEVPQNLSASRPQDRQFILSSKKLLLSDSGFYLCAWSVHRGGDEQFFGPGTRLTVL.

The rearrangement uses TRBV30 and TRBJ2-2, with D tentatively TRBD1 (6 bases). The V end lost 3 bases, the J end lost 3 bases, and 8 bases lay between the germline ends. This CDR3 region has 13 residues. The germline CDR1 and CDR2 sequences are GTSNPN and SVGIG (reference sequence). The CDR3 loop reads CAWRRTDTGELFF. The CDR3 nucleotides read TGTGCCTGGAGGAGGACAGACACCGGGGAGCTGTTTTTT.

This rearrangement joins TRBV5-1 to TRBJ1-1; D is undetermined. The V gene's germline CDR1 is SGHRS and CDR2 YFSETQ. The CDR3 is 13 residues long. V was pared by 4 bases and J by 2 bases, with 9 bases between. The CDR3 region has the DNA TGCGCCAGCAGCGCCGACATCAACACTGAAGCTTTCTTT. Translating gives CASSADINTEAFF.

V usage is TRBV30 and J usage is TRBJ1-5, with unresolved D. CDR1 GTSNPN and CDR2 SVGIG come from the germline V gene (reference sequence). V was trimmed by 1 base and J by 6 bases, leaving 10 bases between them. This CDR3 has 13 residues. CDR3 nucleotide sequence: TGTGCCTGGAGTGCCAGTCCCCTTCAGCCCCAGCATTTT. Encoded protein: CAWSASPLQPQHF. Full variable domain (missing parts from reference TRBV30 and TRBJ1-5): SQTIHQWPATLVQPVGSPLSLECTVEGTSNPNLYWYRQAAGRGLQLLFYSVGIGQISSEVPQNLSASRPQDRQFILSSKKLLLSDSGFYLCAWSASPLQPQHFGDGTRLSIL.

This chain joins TRBV29-1 and TRBJ2-2; weak D call: TRBD2 (5 bases). V was cut by 1 base and J by 7 bases, with 13 bases left in between. Per germline, CDR1 SQVTM and CDR2 ANQGSEA. The CDR3 is 14 residues long. CDR3 sequence reads: CSVEGGIGGGELFF. The CDR3 DNA sequence: TGCAGCGTTGAAGGGGGAATCGGAGGCGGGGAGCTGTTTTTT.

The chain links TRBV5-6 to TRBJ2-7; D ambiguous. V dropped 4 bases and J dropped 4 bases, with 15 bases sitting between them. From germline, CDR1 is SGHDT and CDR2 YYEEEE. The CDR3 consists of 14 residues. The CDR3 sequence is CASSLGRVEYEQYF. The DNA of the CDR3 is TGTGCCAGCAGCCTTGGCCGGGTCGAATACGAGCAGTACTTC.

The chain combines TRBV14 with TRBJ2-5; D might be TRBD1 (5 bases). From germline, CDR1 is SGHDN and CDR2 FVKESK. The CDR3 sequence is 15 residues long. Trimming stripped 0 bases from V and 1 base from J, with 9 bases between. CDR3 nucleotide sequence: TGTGCCAGCAGCCAAGATGTTGGGGCCCAAGAGACCCAGTACTTC. It translates to CASSQDVGAQETQYF.

In nucleotides, the CDR3 is TGTGCCAGCAGCGAAACTAGCGGGCGATACAATGAGCAGTTCTTC. The encoded protein is CASSETSGRYNEQFF. The chain is built from TRBV9 and TRBJ2-1, with 9 bases aligning to TRBD2. The ends lost 3 bases at V and 4 bases at J; junction bases unmatched: 5. CDR1 SGDLS and CDR2 YYNGEE come from the germline V gene. This CDR3 region has 15 residues.

The CDR3: CASSIIMAGGEQYF. The CDR3 nucleotides read TGTGCCAGTAGTATAATAATGGCGGGAGGCGAGCAGTACTTC. The chain has TRBV19 and TRBJ2-7; 8 bases agree with TRBD2. CDR3 length: 14 amino acids. With V trimmed by 2 bases and J by 6 bases, 6 bases remained unmatched. Germline CDR1 and CDR2: LNHDA and SQIVND (reference sequence).

The rearrangement uses TRBV6-6 and TRBJ2-7, with D maybe TRBD2 (6 bases). Per the germline V gene, CDR1 is MNHNY and CDR2 is SVGAGI (reference sequence). The length of the CDR3 is 14 residues. Between the trimmed V and J ends, which lost 1 base and 0 bases, there was a span of 7 bases. The CDR3 loop is CASSYLEGSYEQYF. Here the CDR3 DNA reads TGTGCCAGCAGTTACTTGGAGGGCTCCTACGAGCAGTACTTC.

V and J are TRBV6-1 and TRBJ2-1, with 10 bases lining up with TRBD1. Per germline, CDR1 MNHNS and CDR2 SASEGT. The CDR3 totals 15 residues. V was clipped by 9 bases and J by 6 bases; unmatched bases: 11. CDR3 in amino acids: CASRGTGDPTNEQFF. As DNA, the CDR3 is TGTGCCAGTCGGGGGACAGGGGATCCCACCAATGAGCAGTTCTTC.

The chain recombines TRBV27 with TRBJ2-1; tentatively, D is TRBD1 or TRBD2 (9 bases each). CDR3 length: 23 residues. Deletions cut 10 bases from V and 6 bases from J, with 46 bases between. Per germline, CDR1 MNHEY and CDR2 SMNVEV (reference sequence). The CDR3 loop reads CATLIPGQGVVAGDRPFTNEQFF. The CDR3 DNA sequence: TGTGCCACCTTAATACCGGGACAGGGAGTTGTAGCGGGAGATCGTCCCTTCACCAATGAGCAGTTCTTC.

The chain couples TRBV29-1 to TRBJ2-2, with D possibly being TRBD1 (6 bases). This CDR3 has 13 residues. Trimming removed 4 bases at V and 2 bases at J, with 8 bases between. Germline loops: CDR1 SQVTM, CDR2 ANQGSEA. Written as DNA, the CDR3 is TGCAGCGTTGGACAGGTTAACACCGGGGAGCTGTTTTTT. This gives the protein CSVGQVNTGELFF.

This clone was recorded once. CDR3 sequence reads: CASSQLGQGDTGELFF. In nucleotides, the CDR3 is TGTGCCAGCAGCCAATTGGGACAGGGTGACACCGGGGAGCTGTTTTTT. This chain uses TRBV7-3 with TRBJ2-2, with 9 bases fitting TRBD1. The length of the CDR3 is 16 residues. V lost 5 bases, J lost 3 bases, and 7 bases stayed unmatched. The germline CDR1 and CDR2 sequences are SGHTA and FQGTGA.

The J gene is TRBJ2-7, the V gene TRBV28; 9 bases fit TRBD2. This CDR3 is built from 14 residues. In germline, CDR1 is MDHEN, CDR2 SYDVKM. Trimming at V came to 3 bases and at J to 4 bases, leaving 4 bases not matched to a gene. The CDR3, as DNA: TGTGCCAGCAGTTTCTTGCTAGCGGGGTACGAGCAGTACTTC. It specifies CASSFLLAGYEQYF. The whole variable domain, remainder taken from reference TRBV28 and TRBJ2-7, is DVKVTQSSRYLVKRTGEKVFLECVQDMDHENMFWYRQDPGLGLRLIYFSYDVKMKEKGDIPEGYSVSREKKERFSLILESASTNQTSMYLCASSFLLAGYEQYFGPGTRLTVT.

The V and J genes are TRBV7-6 and TRBJ2-3; TRBD1 is a possible D gene (5 bases). The germline CDR1 and CDR2 sequences are SGHVS and FNYEAQ. The CDR3 consists of 16 residues. Deletions cut 1 base from V and 1 base from J, with 12 bases between. CDR3: CASSLGPGYGTDTQYF. The CDR3 nucleotides are TGTGCCAGCAGCTTAGGCCCAGGGTACGGCACAGATACGCAGTATTTT.

Ten or more counts support this clone. This chain joins TRBV6-6 and TRBJ1-2; no clear D gene. Germline loops: CDR1 MNHNY, CDR2 SVGAGI (reference sequence). This CDR3 is 15 amino acids long. Deletions cut 6 bases from V and 0 bases from J, with 14 bases between. CDR3: CASRHHSGSNYGYTF. The CDR3 bases are TGTGCCAGCAGACACCACAGCGGCTCTAACTATGGCTACACCTTC.

The J gene is TRBJ1-1, the V gene TRBV27; D may be TRBD1 (5 bases). CDR1 MNHEY and CDR2 SMNVEV come from the germline V gene (reference sequence). The CDR3 loop spans 13 amino acids. Trimming pared 1 base from V and 7 bases from J, leaving 10 bases between. CDR3 loop: CASSLYAGREAFF. The CDR3 DNA reads as TGTGCCAGCAGTTTATATGCAGGGCGTGAAGCTTTCTTT.